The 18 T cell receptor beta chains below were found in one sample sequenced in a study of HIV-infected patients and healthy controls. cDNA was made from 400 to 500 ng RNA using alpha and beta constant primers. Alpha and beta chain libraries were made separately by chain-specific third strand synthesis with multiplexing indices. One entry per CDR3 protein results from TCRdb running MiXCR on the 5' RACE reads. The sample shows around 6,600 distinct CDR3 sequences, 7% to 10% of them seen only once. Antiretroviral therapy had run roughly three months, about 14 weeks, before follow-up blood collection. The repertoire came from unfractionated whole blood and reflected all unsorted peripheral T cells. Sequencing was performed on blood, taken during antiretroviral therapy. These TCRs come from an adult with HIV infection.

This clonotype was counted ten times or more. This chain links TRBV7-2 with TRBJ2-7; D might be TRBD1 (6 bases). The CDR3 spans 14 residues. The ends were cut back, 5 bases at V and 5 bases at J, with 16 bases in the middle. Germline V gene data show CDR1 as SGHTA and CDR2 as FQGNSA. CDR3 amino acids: CASSLKQGPHEQYF. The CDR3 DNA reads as TGTGCCAGCAGCCTCAAACAGGGTCCCCACGAGCAGTACTTC.

The CDR3 reads CSARDGSINLYEQYF. The CDR3 DNA reads as TGCAGTGCTAGAGATGGGTCTATAAATCTCTACGAGCAGTACTTC. The chain combines TRBV20-1 with TRBJ2-7; D unclear. The CDR3 has 15 amino acids. Germline V gene lookup returns CDR1 DFQATT and CDR2 SNEGSKA (reference sequence). Deletions cut 0 bases from V and 3 bases from J, with 15 bases between.

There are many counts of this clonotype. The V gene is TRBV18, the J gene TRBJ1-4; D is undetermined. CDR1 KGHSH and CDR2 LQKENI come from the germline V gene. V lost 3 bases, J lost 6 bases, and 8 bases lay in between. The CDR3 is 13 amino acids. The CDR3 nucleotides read TGTGCCAGCTCACCTAAGATCGATGAAAAACTGTTTTTT. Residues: CASSPKIDEKLFF. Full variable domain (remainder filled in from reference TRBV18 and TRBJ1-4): NAGVMQNPRHLVRRRGQEARLRCSPMKGHSHVYWYRQLPEEGLKFMVYLQKENIIDESGMPKERFSAEFPKEGPSILRIQQVVRGDSAAYFCASSPKIDEKLFFGSGTQLSVL.

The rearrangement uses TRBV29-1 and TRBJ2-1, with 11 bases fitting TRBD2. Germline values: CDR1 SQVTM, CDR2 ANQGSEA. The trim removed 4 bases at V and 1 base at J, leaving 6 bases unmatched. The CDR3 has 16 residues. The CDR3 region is CSVVGGLADSYNEQFF. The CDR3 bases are TGCAGCGTTGTAGGGGGACTAGCGGATTCCTACAATGAGCAGTTCTTC.

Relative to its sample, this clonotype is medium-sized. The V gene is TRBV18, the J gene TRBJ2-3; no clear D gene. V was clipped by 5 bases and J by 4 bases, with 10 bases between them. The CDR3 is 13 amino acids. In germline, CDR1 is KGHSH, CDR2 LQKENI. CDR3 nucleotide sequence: TGTGCCAGCTCATCTGGGTCGCCAGATACGCAGTATTTT. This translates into CASSSGSPDTQYF.

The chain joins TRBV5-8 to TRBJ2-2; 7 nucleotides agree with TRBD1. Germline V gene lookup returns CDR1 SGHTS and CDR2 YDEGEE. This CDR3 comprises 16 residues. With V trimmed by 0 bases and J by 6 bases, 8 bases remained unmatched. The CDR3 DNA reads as TGTGCCAGCAGCTTGGGACAGGGAGATATCTCCGGGGAGCTGTTTTTT. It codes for CASSLGQGDISGELFF. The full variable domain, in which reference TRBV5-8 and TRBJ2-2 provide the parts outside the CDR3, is EAGVTQSPTHLIKTRGQQATLRCSPISGHTSVYWYQQALGLGLQFLLWYDEGEERNRGNFPPRFSGRQFPNYSSELNVNALELEDSALYLCASSLGQGDISGELFFGEGSRLTVL.

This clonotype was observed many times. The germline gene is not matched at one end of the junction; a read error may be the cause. CDR3 amino acids: CASSLRDYSPIHF. The CDR3 DNA follows: TGTGCCAGCAGTCTACGTGACTATTCACCCATCCACTTT. V is TRBV27 and J is TRBJ1-6; D is uncertain. Germline V CDR1 and CDR2: MNHEY, SMNVEV (reference sequence). This CDR3 is built from 13 residues.

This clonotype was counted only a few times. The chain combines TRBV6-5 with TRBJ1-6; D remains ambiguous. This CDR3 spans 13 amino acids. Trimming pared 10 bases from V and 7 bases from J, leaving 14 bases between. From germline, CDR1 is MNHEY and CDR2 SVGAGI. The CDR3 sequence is CATSGPANSPLHF. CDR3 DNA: TGTGCCACCAGCGGGCCAGCCAATTCACCCCTCCACTTT.

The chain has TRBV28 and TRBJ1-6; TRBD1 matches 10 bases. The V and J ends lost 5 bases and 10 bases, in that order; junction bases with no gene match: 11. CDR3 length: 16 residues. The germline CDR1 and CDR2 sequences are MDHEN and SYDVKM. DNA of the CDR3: TGTGCCAGCAGTCCACCCACCGGGACAGGGGTCTCACCCCTCCACTTT. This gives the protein CASSPPTGTGVSPLHF.

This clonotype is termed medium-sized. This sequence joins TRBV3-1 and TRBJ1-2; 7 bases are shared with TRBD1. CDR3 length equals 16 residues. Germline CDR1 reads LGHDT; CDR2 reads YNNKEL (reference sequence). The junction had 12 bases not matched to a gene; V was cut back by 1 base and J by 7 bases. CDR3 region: CASSQGAGTAAGGYTF. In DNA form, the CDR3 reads TGTGCCAGCAGCCAAGGAGCCGGGACAGCCGCCGGTGGCTACACCTTC.

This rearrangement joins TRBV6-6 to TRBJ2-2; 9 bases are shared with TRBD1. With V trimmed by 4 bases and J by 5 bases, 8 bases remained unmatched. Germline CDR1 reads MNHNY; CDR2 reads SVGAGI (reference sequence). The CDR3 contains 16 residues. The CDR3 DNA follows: TGTGCCAGCAGTTCCCAGGGGACAGGGAGAACCGGGGAGCTGTTTTTT. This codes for CASSSQGTGRTGELFF.

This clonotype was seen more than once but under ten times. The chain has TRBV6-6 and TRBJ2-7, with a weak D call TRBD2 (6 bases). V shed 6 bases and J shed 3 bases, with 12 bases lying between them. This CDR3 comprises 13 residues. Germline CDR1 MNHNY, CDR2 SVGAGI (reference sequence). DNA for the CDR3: TGTGCCAGCAGCTCGGACTACCTCTACGAGCAGTACTTC. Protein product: CASSSDYLYEQYF.

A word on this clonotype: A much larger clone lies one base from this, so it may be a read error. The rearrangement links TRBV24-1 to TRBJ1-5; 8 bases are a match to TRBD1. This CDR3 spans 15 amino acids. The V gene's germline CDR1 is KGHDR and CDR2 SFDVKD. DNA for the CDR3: TGTGCCGCCAGTGACTCCGGACAGGGTTGGCAGCCCCAGCATTTT. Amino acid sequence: CAASDSGQGWQPQHF.

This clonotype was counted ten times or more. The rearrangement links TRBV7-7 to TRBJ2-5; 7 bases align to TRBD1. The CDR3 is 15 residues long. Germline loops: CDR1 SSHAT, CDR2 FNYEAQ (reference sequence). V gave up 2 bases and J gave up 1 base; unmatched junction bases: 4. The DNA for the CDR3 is TGTGCCAGCAGCTTATACAGGGGCTCCCAAGAGACCCAGTACTTC. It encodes CASSLYRGSQETQYF.

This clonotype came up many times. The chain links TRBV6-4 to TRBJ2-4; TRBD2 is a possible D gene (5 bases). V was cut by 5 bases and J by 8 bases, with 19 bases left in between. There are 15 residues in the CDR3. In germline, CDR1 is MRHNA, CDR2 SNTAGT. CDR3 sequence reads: CASSPRGLAGDIQYF. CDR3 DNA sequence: TGTGCCAGCAGTCCCCGGGGTCTAGCAGGTGACATTCAGTACTTC.

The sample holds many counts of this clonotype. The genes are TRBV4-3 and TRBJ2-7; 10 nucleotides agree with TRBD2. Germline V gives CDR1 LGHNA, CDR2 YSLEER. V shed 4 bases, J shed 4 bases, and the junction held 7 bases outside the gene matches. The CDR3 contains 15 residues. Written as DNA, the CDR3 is TGCGCCAGCAGCCTTTCTAGCGGGGGAACGTACGAGCAGTACTTC. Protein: CASSLSSGGTYEQYF.

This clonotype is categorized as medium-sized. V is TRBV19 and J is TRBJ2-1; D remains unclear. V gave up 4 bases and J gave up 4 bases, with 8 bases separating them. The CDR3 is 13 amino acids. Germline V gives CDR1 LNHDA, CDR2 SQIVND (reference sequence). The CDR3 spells CASSTDGYNEQFF. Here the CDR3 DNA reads TGTGCCAGTAGTACCGACGGGTACAATGAGCAGTTCTTC.

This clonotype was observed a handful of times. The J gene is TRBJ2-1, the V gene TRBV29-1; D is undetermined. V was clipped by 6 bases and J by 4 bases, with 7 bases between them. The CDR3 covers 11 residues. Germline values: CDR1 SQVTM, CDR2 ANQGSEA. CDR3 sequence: CSVDLYNEQFF. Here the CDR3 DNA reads TGCAGCGTCGACCTATACAATGAGCAGTTCTTC.